This T cell receptor beta chain was recorded in a study of cytomegalovirus exposure and HLA in healthy donors. The primer mix had 60 Vbeta and 13 Jbeta primers. The protocol was immunoSEQ multiplex PCR, while the TCRdb copy is restricted to in-frame clones and leaves out a portion. The table has approximately 100,000 clones, around 75% seen once. This clone was recorded only once. With 0 bases removed from V and 4 bases from J, the gap between germline ends came to 18 bases. Germline CDR1 is LGHNA and CDR2 is YNFKEQ. This CDR3 has 17 residues. This chain uses TRBV4-2 with TRBJ2-5; D possibly corresponds to TRBD1 (6 bases). The sequencing input was PBMCs. The clonotype comes from a male donor in good health and CMV-seropositive. Here the CDR3 DNA reads TGTGCCAGCAGCCAAGATCTTCAGGGGCGTTCGGGAGAGACCCAGTACTTC. Protein product: CASSQDLQGRSGETQYF.